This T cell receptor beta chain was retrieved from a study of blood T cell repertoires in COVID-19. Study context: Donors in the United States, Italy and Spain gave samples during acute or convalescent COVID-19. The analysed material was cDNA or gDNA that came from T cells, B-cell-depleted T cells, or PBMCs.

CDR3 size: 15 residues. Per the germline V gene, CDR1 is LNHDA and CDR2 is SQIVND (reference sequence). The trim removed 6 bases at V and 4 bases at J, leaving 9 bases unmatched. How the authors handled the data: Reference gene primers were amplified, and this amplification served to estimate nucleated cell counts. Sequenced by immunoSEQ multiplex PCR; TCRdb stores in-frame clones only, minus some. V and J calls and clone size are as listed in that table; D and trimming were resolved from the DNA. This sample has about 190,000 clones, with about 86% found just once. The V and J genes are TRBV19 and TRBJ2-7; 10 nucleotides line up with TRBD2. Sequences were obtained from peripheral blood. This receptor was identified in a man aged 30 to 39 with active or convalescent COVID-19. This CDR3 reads CASSPLAGEQYEQYF. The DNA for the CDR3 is TGTGCCAGTAGCCCCCTAGCGGGAGAACAGTACGAGCAGTACTTC.